Sequencing of this TCR beta chain was carried out in a study of early T cells in non-severe SARS-CoV-2 infection. Study in general: Bulk RNA from unsorted whole blood was sequenced; chains were unpaired.

V lost 9 bases and J lost 2; bases outside the gene matches: 9. Germline V gene lookup returns CDR1 MNHNS and CDR2 SASEGT. This CDR3 has 17 amino acids. Individual cDNA molecules each received unique molecular identifiers attached to them. One entry per CDR3 protein, called by TCRdb with MiXCR from the 5' RACE reads. In the table there are about 81,000 distinct CDR3 sequences, 5.5% to 7.5% of which are singletons. Study findings and constraints: Private and CD4 specificities were missed by VDJdb matching, skewed to anti-spike CD8.

This clonotype has at least ten counts. Antigen specificity is unknown. The chain combines TRBV6-1 with TRBJ2-6; 11 bases are shared with TRBD1. The receptor's source is an adult who was a healthcare worker with PCR-confirmed SARS-CoV-2 infection or an uninfected control (not recorded which). Sequencing was done on a sample of whole blood. This CDR3 reads CASKPRTGGAGANVLTF. In DNA form, the CDR3 reads TGTGCCAGTAAGCCGAGGACAGGGGGCGCTGGGGCCAACGTCCTGACTTTC.